This T cell receptor beta chain was documented in a study of regulatory T cells in long-lasting Graves disease. The time point was: newly diagnosed GD, antithyroid drugs for less than 3 months. From PBMCs, RNA was extracted and then used to make the TCR library. Library construction for TCR beta used iRepertoire HTBI primers and Arm-PCR of CDR3 regions. TCRdb used MiXCR to reprocess the multiplex PCR reads, holding one entry per CDR3 protein. This sample has 450,000 to 650,000 distinct CDR3 sequences, with around 15% found just once. With 5 bases removed from V and 4 bases from J, the gap between germline ends came to 11 bases. CDR1 MGHRA and CDR2 YSYEKL come from the germline V gene. The CDR3 has 13 residues. These data were also reused for a study on T cells in Graves' hyperthyroidism and ophthalmopathy.

The receptor was derived from a woman aged 35-60 years with Graves disease. The genes are TRBV4-1 and TRBJ1-1; D might be TRBD1 (5 bases). Here the sequenced sample was peripheral blood mononuclear cells (PBMCs), taken at new diagnosis, from a patient treated with antithyroid drugs. The CDR3 DNA sequence: TGCGCCAGCAGCTACGACCAGGGCACTGAAGCTTTCTTT. It yields the protein CASSYDQGTEAFF.